A single sample gave rise to the 14 T cell receptor beta chains below, sequenced in a study of cytomegalovirus exposure and HLA in healthy donors. The PCR used 60 Vbeta and 13 Jbeta primers. Sequencing was performed with immunoSEQ multiplex PCR; in TCRdb, only in-frame clones are kept and a portion is missing. There are more than 140,000 clones in the sample; roughly 80% occur only once, and 1.5% to 2% lies in the top ten. The sequencing sample was made of PBMCs. Source of these receptors: a female donor in good health and CMV-seronegative.

This chain connects TRBV7-2 to TRBJ1-2; no reliable D call. V lost 4 bases and J 2 bases, leaving 11 bases between the germline ends. This CDR3 spans 14 amino acids. The germline V gene encodes CDR1 SGHTA and CDR2 FQGNSA. CDR3 nucleotide sequence: TGTGCCAGCAGCTCCCCGCCGGGGAACTATGGCTACACCTTC. It encodes CASSSPPGNYGYTF.

This clone was observed once. The J gene is TRBJ2-3, the V gene TRBV27; a weak D match, TRBD2 (5 bases). Between the trimmed V and J ends, which lost 1 base and 1 base, there was a span of 18 bases. CDR1 and CDR2 (germline): MNHEY, SMNVEV (reference sequence). This CDR3 comprises 18 residues. CDR3 bases: TGTGCCAGCAGTTTATACCCTCCGGCGGGCCCAGGCACAGATACGCAGTATTTT. It is translated as CASSLYPPAGPGTDTQYF.

The chain employs TRBV6-6 and TRBJ1-4; D gene unclear. The CDR3 consists of 15 residues. V was shortened by 6 bases and J by 6 bases, with 17 bases between the two germline ends. Germline CDR1 MNHNY, CDR2 SVGAGI (reference sequence). CDR3 DNA: TGTGCCAGCAGAAACCGTCGAGGTTTGGATGAAAAACTGTTTTTT. It is translated as CASRNRRGLDEKLFF.

V is TRBV7-9 and J is TRBJ1-4; TRBD1 might be the D (5 bases). The V gene's germline CDR1 is SEHNR and CDR2 FQNEAQ (reference sequence). The V and J ends lost 3 bases and 1 base respectively, with 15 bases between them. The CDR3 is 17 residues long. DNA for the CDR3: TGTGCCAGCAGCTTCCCAACAGGCGGGGGAACTAATGAAAAACTGTTTTTT. This translates into CASSFPTGGGTNEKLFF.

V and J are TRBV5-1 and TRBJ2-1; TRBD2 matches at 14 bases. CDR1 and CDR2 from the germline V gene are SGHRS and YFSETQ. Trimming cost V 3 bases and J 5 bases; bases outside gene matches: 7. The CDR3 runs 17 residues. The CDR3: CASSYGTSGSIDNEQFF. In nucleotides, the CDR3 is TGCGCCAGCAGCTATGGGACTAGCGGGAGTATAGACAATGAGCAGTTCTTC.

The chain couples TRBV18 to TRBJ2-5; a possible D gene is TRBD2 (6 bases). The DNA end lines up better with TRBJ2-7; the J call may be wrong. The CDR3 covers 15 residues. Germline lookup yields CDR1 KGHSH and CDR2 LQKENI. CDR3 in DNA: TGTGCCAGCTCCGCCGGTGTAGGGGAGGCCTACGAGCAGTACTTC. Its translation: CASSAGVGEAYEQYF.

This sequence joins TRBV11-2 and TRBJ2-7; 7 bases are shared with TRBD1. Germline V gene sequence: CDR1 SGHAT, CDR2 FQNNGV. The CDR3 contains 15 residues. J lost 6 bases, V lost 5 bases, and 13 bases had no gene match. DNA for the CDR3: TGTGCCAGCAGCACCAACAGGGGTTTCGGGCGCGAGCAGTACTTC. Protein product: CASSTNRGFGREQYF.

The chain carries TRBV6-1 and TRBJ2-1, with a possible D match to TRBD2 (6 bases). CDR1 is MNHNS, CDR2 SASEGT, per germline. This CDR3 has 13 amino acids. V lost 8 bases, J lost 3 bases, and 11 bases lay in between. DNA for the CDR3: TGTGCCAGCCCCGGGGGATTCTACAATGAGCAGTTCTTC. It is translated as CASPGGFYNEQFF.

This rearrangement joins TRBV7-8 to TRBJ2-1; 12 bases line up with TRBD2. The CDR3 has 13 residues. V lost 1 base and J lost 15; bases outside the gene matches: 4. CDR1 is SGHVS and CDR2 is FQNEAQ in the germline V gene. The CDR3 DNA reads TGTGCCAGCAGCTTAGAGCTAGCGGGGGGGTGGTTCTTC. This gives the protein CASSLELAGGWFF.

The sample holds one count of this clone. The chain couples TRBV5-1 to TRBJ2-7, with D perhaps TRBD1 (6 bases). The CDR3 sequence is 15 residues long. The germline CDR1 and CDR2 sequences are SGHRS and YFSETQ. V dropped 4 bases and J dropped 2 bases, with 16 bases sitting between them. The CDR3 is CASSPTGYGAYEQYF. CDR3 nucleotide sequence: TGCGCCAGCAGCCCTACAGGGTATGGAGCCTACGAGCAGTACTTC.

The chain links TRBV7-9 to TRBJ1-6; D possibly corresponds to TRBD1 (5 bases). Germline CDR1 is SEHNR and CDR2 is FQNEAQ (reference sequence). Trimming took 5 bases from V and 9 from J, leaving 14 bases between them. The CDR3 contains 14 residues. The CDR3 DNA follows: TGTGCCAGCAGCACAAGTCAGGGTAGTTCACCCCTCCACTTT. It translates to CASSTSQGSSPLHF.

The CDR3 spells CASSPRAGGAFYEQYF. The CDR3 nucleotides read TGTGCCAGCAGCCCCCGCGCCGGGGGGGCCTTCTACGAGCAGTACTTC. The chain links TRBV7-9 to TRBJ2-7; 8 bases are a match to TRBD2. V trimming: 5 bases; J trimming: 3 bases; junction bases outside the gene matches: 12. The CDR3 spans 16 residues. Germline V gives CDR1 SEHNR, CDR2 FQNEAQ (reference sequence).

This sequence joins TRBV29-1 and TRBJ2-2; 9 positions agree with TRBD1. The V and J ends lost 6 bases and 1 base, in that order; junction bases with no gene match: 3. The CDR3 covers 14 residues. Germline CDR1 and CDR2: SQVTM and ANQGSEA. DNA for the CDR3: TGCAGCGTCCACAGGGGGCGGAACACCGGGGAGCTGTTTTTT. Translated: CSVHRGRNTGELFF.

V gene TRBV4-2 combines with J gene TRBJ2-1, with a tentative D call TRBD1 (6 bases). Trimming cost V 0 bases and J 7 bases, with 13 bases left between them. Germline CDR1 reads LGHNA; CDR2 reads YNFKEQ. The CDR3 is 15 residues long. The CDR3 region is CASSQEGAQGNEQFF. DNA for the CDR3: TGTGCCAGCAGCCAAGAAGGCGCTCAGGGGAATGAGCAGTTCTTC.